The present T cell receptor beta chain was sequenced within a study of cytomegalovirus exposure and HLA in healthy donors. The PCR used 60 Vbeta and 13 Jbeta primers. The protocol was immunoSEQ multiplex PCR, while the TCRdb copy is restricted to in-frame clones and leaves out a portion. The data hold under 150,000 clones, with 80% to 85% observed a single time. This clone was observed a handful of times. The sequencing sample was made of PBMCs. This receptor was taken from a boy between 2 and 15 years old in good health and CMV-seronegative.

CDR3 protein: CATSRGHSSSYNSPLHF. The CDR3 nucleotides are TGTGCCACCAGCAGAGGCCACTCGAGCTCCTATAATTCACCCCTCCACTTT. The chain combines TRBV15 with TRBJ1-6; D unclear. The CDR3 totals 17 residues. V was trimmed by 1 base and J by 0 bases, leaving 10 bases between them. The germline CDR1 and CDR2 sequences are LNHNV and YYDKDF (reference sequence).